This TCR beta chain was captured in a study of CD4 T cells in relation to SARS-CoV-2 and coronaviruses. Overall study findings and caveats: No donor gave both pre-pandemic and post-infection samples.

Before the COVID-19 pandemic, during about 2010-2019, CD4+ T cells were taken from unexposed donors. Isolation of CD4+ T cells took place after about 10 days in culture. The CDR3 is made up of 15 amino acids. The trim removed 1 base at V and 4 bases at J, leaving 3 bases unmatched. The V gene's germline CDR1 is SNHLY and CDR2 FYNNEI. Libraries were prepared by immunoSEQ multiplex PCR; TCRdb keeps only in-frame clonotypes and omits some of them. This table has tens of thousands of clones, around two thirds appearing once. This clone was seen a single time. Its specificity is not known. The TCR comes from a human donor in good health. This chain links TRBV2 with TRBJ1-4; 7 positions agree with TRBD1. Source material: CD4+ T cells from PBMCs, cultured in vitro. The CDR3 loop is CASSEGPGGNEKLFF. In DNA form, the CDR3 reads TGTGCCAGCAGTGAAGGGCCAGGGGGTAATGAAAAACTGTTTTTT.